This T cell receptor (beta chain) was recovered during a study of shared clonotypes between healthy human individuals. Study at large: Donors had three CD4 naive, three CD4 memory, two CD8 naive and one CD8 memory plate apiece.

J lost 0 bases, V lost 5 bases, and 10 bases had no gene match. The CDR3 spans 18 residues. In germline, CDR1 is SEHNR, CDR2 FQNEAQ (reference sequence). It was CD45RO-negative cells, positively selected for CCR7, that made up naive CD8 cells, with terminally differentiated effector memory CD45RA+ cells excluded. Method: immunoSEQ multiplex PCR; TCRdb's copy keeps in-frame clones and lacks some. The table lists about 610,000 clones, around 96% of them singletons, with 0.11% in the top ten. The V and J genes are TRBV7-9 and TRBJ2-1; 10 bases fit TRBD2. Specimen: naive CD8+ T cells sorted from blood. The TCR was taken from a woman aged 25 to 39 in good health. Here the CDR3 DNA reads TGTGCCAGCAGCCCGCCGACTAGCGGGCGAACCTCCTACAATGAGCAGTTCTTC. The encoded protein is CASSPPTSGRTSYNEQFF.